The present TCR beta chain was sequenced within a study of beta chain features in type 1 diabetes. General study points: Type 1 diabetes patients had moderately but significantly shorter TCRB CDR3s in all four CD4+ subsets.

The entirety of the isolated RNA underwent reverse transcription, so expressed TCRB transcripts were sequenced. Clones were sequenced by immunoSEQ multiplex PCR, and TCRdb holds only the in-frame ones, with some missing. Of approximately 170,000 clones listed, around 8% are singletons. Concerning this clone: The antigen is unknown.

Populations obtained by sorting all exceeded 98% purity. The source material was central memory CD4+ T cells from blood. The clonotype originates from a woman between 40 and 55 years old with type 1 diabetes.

The DNA of the CDR3 is TGTGCCAGCAGCTTAGGAGGAGTCTATGGCTACACCTTC. The encoded protein is CASSLGGVYGYTF. The rearrangement joins TRBV7-9 to TRBJ1-2; D is undetermined. The CDR3 has 13 amino acids. V gave up 1 base and J gave up 4 bases, with 7 bases separating them. Germline V CDR1 and CDR2: SEHNR, FQNEAQ (reference sequence).